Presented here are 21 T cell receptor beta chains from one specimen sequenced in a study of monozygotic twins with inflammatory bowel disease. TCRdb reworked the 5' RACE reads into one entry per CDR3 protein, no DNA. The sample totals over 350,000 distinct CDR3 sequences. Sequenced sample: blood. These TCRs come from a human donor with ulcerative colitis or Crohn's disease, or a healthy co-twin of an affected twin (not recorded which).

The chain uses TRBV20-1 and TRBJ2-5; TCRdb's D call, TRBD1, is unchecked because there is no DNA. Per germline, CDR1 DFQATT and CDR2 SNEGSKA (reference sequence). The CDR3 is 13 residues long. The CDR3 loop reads CSASGGAEETQYF.

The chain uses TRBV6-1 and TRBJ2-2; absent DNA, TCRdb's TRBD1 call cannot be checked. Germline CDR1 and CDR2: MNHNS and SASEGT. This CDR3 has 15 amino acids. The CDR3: CASSLGQDLTGELFF.

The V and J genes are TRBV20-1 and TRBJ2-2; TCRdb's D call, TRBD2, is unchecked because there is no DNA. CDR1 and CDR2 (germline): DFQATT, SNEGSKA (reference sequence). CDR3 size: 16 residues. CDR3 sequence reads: CSARARGLANTGELFF.

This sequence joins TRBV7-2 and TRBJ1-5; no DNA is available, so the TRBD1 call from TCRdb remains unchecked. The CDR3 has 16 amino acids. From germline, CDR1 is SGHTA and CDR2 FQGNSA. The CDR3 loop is CASSLTRTGKNQPQHF.

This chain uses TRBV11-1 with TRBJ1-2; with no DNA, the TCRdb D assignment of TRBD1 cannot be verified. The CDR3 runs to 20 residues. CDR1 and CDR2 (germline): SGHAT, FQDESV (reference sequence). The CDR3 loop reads CASSDRGSLDKPQEYYGYTF.

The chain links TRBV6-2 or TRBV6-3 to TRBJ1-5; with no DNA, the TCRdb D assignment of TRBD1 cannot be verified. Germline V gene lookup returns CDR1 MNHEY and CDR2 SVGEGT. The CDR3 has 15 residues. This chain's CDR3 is CASRTDRAINQPQHF.

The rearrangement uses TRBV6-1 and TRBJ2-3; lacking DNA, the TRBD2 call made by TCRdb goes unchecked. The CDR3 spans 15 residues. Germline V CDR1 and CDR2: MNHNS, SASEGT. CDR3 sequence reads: CASSASGALGDTQYF.

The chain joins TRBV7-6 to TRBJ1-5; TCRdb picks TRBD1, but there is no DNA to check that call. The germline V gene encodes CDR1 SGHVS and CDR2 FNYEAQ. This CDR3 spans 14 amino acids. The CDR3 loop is CASAGQANNQPQHF. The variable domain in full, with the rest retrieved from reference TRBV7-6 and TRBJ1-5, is GAGVSQSPRYKVTKRGQDVALRCDPISGHVSLYWYRQALGQGPEFLTYFNYEAQQDKSGLPNDRFSAERPEGSISTLTIQRTEQRDSAMYRCASAGQANNQPQHFGDGTRLSIL.

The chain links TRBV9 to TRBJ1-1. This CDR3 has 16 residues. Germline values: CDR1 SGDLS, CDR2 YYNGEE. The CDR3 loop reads CASSVDIHTRGTEAFF.

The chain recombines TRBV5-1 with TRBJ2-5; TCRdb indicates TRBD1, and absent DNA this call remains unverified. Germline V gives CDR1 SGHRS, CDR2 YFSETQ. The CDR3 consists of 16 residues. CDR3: CASSPYKGGVQETQYF.

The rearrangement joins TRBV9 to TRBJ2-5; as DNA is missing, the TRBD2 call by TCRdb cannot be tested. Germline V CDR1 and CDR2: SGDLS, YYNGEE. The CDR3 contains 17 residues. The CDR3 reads CASSVADSGGAMETQYF.

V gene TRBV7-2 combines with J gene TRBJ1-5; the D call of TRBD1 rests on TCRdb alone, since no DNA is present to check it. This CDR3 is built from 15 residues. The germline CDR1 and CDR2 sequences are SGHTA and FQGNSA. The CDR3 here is CASSLRGVSNQPQHF.

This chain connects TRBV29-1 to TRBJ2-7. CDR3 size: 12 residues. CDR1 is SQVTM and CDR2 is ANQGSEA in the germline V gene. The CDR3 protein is CSAFGNSYEQYF.

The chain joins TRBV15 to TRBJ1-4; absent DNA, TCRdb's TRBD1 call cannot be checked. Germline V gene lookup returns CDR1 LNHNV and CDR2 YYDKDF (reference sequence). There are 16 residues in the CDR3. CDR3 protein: CATSRDREGLNEKLFF.

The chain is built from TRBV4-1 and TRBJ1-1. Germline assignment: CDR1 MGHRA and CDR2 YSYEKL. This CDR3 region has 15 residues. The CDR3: CASSQDKRVNTEAFF.

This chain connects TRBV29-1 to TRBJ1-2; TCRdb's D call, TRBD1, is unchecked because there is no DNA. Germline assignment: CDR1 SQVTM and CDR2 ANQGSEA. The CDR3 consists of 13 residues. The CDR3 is CSVVRTGVEGYTF.

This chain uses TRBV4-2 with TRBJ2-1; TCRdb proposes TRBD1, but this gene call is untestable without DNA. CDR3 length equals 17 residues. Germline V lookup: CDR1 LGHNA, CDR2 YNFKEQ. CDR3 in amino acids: CASSQVLAGGGSNEQFF.

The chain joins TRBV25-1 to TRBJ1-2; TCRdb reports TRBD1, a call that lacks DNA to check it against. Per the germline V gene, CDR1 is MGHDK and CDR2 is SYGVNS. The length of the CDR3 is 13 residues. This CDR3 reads CASTFGTAAGYTF.

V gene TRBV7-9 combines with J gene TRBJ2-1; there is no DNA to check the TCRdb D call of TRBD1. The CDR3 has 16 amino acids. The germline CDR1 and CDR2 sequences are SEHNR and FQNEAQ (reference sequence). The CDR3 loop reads CASSSRSYRPYNEQFF.

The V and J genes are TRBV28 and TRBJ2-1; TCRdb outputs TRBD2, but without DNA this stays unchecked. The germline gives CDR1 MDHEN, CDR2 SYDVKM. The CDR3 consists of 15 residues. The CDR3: CAAETSGGFYNEQFF.

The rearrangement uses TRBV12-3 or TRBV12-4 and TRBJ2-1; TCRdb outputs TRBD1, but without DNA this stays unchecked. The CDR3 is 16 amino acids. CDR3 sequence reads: CASSLAMGWGNNEQFF.